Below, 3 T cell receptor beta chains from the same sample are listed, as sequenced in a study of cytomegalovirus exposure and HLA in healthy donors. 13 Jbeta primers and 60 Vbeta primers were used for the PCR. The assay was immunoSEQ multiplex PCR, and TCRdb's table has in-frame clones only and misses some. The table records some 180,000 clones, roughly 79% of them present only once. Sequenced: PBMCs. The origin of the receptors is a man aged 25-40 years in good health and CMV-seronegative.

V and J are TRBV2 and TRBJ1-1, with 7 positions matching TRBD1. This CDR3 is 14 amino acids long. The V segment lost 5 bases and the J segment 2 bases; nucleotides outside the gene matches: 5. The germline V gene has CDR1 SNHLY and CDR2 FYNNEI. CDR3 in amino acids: CASSRQGGNTEAFF. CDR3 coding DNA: TGTGCCAGCAGTAGACAGGGAGGAAACACTGAAGCTTTCTTT.

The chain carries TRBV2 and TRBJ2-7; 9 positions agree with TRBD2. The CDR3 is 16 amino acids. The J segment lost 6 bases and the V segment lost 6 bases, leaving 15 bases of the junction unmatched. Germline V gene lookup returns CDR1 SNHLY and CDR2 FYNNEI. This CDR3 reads CASSVLPGGLASEQYF. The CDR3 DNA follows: TGTGCCAGCAGCGTCCTCCCAGGGGGACTAGCATCCGAGCAGTACTTC.

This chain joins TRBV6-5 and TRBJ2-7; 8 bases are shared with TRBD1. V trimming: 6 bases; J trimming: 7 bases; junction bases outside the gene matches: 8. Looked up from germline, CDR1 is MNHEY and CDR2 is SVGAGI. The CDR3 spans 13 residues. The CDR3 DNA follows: TGTGCCAGCAGGGACAGGGTCGCGCGAGAGCAGTACTTC. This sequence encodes CASRDRVAREQYF.